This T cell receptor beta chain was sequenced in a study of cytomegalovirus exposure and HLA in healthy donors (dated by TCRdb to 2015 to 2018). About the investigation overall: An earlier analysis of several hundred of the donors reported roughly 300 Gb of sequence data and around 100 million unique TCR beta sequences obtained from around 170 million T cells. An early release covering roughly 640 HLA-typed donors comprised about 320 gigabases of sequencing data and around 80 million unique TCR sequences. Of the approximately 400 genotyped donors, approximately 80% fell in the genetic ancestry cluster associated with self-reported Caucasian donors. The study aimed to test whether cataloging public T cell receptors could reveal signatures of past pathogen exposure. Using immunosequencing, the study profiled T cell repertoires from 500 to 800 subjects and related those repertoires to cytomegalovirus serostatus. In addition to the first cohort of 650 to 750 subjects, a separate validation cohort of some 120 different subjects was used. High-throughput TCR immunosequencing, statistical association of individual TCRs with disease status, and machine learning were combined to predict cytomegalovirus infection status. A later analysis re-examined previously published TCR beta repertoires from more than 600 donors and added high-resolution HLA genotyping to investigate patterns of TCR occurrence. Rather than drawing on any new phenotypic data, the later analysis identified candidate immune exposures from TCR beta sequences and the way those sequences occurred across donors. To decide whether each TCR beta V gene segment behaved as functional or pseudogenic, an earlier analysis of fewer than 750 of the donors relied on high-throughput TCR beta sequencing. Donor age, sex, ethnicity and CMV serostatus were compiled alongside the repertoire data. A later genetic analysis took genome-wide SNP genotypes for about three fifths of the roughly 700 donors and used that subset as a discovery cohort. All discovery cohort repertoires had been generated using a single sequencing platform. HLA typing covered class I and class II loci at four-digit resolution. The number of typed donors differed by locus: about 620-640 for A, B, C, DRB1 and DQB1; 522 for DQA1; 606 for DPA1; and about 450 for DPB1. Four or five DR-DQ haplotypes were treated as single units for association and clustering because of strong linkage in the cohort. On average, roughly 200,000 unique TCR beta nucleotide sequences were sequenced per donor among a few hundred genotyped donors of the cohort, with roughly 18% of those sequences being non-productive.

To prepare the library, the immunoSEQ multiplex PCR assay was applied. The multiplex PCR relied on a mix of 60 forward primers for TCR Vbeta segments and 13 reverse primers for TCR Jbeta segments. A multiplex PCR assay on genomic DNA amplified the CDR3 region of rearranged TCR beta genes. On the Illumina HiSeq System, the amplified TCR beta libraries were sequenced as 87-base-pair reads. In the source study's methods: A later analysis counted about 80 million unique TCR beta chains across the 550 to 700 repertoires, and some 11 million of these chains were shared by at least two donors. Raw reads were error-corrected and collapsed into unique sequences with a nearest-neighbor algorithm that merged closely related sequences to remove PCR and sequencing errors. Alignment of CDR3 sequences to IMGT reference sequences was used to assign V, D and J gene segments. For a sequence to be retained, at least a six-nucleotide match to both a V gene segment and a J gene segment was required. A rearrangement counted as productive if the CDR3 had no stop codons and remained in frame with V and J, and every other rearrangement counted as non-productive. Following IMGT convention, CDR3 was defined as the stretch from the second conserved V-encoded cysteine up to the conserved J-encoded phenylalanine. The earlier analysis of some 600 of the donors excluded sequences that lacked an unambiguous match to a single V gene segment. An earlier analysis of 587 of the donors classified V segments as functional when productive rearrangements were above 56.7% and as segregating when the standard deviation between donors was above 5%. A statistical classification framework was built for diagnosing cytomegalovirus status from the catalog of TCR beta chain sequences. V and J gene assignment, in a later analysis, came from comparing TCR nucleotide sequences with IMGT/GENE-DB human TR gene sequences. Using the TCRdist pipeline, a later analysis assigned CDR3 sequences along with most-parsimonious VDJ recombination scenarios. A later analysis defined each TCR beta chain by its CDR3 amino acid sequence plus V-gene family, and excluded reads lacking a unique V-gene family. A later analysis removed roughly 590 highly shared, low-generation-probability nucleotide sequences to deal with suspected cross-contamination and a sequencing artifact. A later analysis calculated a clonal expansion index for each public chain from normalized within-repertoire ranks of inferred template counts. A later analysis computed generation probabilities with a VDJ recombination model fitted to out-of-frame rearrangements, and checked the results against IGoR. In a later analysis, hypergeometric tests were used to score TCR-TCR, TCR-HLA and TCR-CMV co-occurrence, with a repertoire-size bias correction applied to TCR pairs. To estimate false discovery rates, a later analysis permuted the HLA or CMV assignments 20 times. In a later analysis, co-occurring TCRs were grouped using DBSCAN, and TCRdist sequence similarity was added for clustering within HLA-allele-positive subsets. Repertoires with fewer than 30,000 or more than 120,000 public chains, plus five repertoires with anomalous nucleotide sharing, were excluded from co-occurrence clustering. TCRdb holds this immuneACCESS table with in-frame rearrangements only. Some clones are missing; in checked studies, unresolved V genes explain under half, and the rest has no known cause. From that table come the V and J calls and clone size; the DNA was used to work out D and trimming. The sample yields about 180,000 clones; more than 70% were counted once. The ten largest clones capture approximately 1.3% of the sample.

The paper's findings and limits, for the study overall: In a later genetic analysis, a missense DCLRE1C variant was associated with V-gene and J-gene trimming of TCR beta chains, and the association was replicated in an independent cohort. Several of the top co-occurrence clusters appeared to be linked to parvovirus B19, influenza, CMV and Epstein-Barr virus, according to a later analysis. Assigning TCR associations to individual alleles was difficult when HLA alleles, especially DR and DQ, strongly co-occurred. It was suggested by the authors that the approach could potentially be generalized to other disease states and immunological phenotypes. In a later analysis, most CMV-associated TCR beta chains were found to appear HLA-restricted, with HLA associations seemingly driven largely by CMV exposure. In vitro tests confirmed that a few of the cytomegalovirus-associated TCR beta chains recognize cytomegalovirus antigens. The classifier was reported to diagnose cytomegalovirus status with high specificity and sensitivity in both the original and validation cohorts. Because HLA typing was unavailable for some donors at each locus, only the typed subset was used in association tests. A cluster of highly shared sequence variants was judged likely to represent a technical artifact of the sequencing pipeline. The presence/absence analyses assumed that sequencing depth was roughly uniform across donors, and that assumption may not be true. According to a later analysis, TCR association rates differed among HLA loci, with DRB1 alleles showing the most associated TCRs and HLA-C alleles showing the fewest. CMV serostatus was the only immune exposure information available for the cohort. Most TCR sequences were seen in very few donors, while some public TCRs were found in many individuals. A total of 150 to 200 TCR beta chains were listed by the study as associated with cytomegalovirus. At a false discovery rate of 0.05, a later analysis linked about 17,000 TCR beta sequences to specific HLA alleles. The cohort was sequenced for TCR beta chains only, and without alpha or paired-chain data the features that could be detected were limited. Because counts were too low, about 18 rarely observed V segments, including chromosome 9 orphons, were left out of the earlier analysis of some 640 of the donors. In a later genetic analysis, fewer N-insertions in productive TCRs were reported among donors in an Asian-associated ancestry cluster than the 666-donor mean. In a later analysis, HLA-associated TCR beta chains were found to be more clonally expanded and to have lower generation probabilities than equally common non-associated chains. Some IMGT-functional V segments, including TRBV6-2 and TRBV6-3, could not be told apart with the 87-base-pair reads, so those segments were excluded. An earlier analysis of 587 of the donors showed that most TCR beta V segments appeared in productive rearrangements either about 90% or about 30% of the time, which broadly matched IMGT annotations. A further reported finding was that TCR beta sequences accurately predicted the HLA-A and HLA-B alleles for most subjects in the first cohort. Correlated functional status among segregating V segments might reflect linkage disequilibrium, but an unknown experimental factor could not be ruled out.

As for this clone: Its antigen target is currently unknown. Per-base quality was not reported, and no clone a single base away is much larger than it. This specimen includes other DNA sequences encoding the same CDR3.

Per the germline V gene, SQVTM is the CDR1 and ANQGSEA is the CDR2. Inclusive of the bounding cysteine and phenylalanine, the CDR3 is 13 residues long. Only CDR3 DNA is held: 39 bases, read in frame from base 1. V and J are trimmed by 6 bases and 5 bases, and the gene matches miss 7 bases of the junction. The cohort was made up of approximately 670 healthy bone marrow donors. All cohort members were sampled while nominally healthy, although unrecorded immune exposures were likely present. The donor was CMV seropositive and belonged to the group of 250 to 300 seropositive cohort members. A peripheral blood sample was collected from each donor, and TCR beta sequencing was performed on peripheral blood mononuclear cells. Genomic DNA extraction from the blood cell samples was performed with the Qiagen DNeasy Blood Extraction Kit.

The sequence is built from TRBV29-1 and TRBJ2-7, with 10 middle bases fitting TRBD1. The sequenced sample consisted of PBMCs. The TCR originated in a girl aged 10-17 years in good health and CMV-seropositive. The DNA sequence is TGCAGCGTCGGGACAGGGGCGAGGGACGAGCAGTACTTC. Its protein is CSVGTGARDEQYF.